One sample yielded the 14 T cell receptor beta chains listed below, sequenced in a study of cytotoxic CD8 clonotypes in ibrutinib-treated CLL. The data were produced by immunoSEQ multiplex PCR, yet TCRdb's version contains in-frame clones alone and is incomplete. The sample has about 84,000 clones, approximately 86% seen once. The source was PBMCs, collected before ibrutinib treatment. All receptors derive from a human donor with chronic lymphocytic leukemia.

The chain uses TRBV11-3 and TRBJ2-1, with TRBD2 identical over 10 bases. V lost 8 bases and J lost 9; bases outside the gene matches: 13. Looked up from germline, CDR1 is SGHNT and CDR2 is YENEEA. CDR3 length equals 15 residues. The CDR3 DNA reads as TGTGCCAGCGGGGTCGTTTCTAGCGGGAGTACTGAGCAGTTCTTC. It is translated as CASGVVSSGSTEQFF. The complete variable domain, with remaining parts taken from reference TRBV11-3 and TRBJ2-1, reads EAGVVQSPRYKIIEKKQPVAFWCNPISGHNTLYWYLQNLGQGPELLIRYENEEAVDDSQLPKDRFSAERLKGVDSTLKIQPAELGDSAVYLCASGVVSSGSTEQFFGPGTRLTVL.

This chain uses TRBV27 with TRBJ2-1, with 8 bases lining up with TRBD2. Trimming removed 3 bases from V and 2 bases from J; junction bases left unmatched: 6. Germline loops: CDR1 MNHEY, CDR2 SMNVEV (reference sequence). The CDR3 contains 16 residues. The CDR3 bases are TGTGCCAGCAGTTTCCGGGGGGGGACCGCCTACAATGAGCAGTTCTTC. Protein: CASSFRGGTAYNEQFF.

A few counts support this clone. The chain joins TRBV7-9 to TRBJ1-4, with 7 nucleotides matching TRBD1. V shed 6 bases and J 10 bases; nucleotides not matched to a gene: 11. CDR1 and CDR2 (germline): SEHNR, FQNEAQ (reference sequence). The CDR3 is 14 amino acids. For the CDR3, the DNA is TGTGCCAGCAGTTCCGGGGACAGAGGCGGAAAACTGTTTTTT. Its translation is CASSSGDRGGKLFF.

The chain has TRBV7-9 and TRBJ1-1, with no clear D. CDR3 length equals 16 residues. V was shortened by 1 base and J by 7 bases, with 19 bases between the two germline ends. Germline V CDR1 and CDR2: SEHNR, FQNEAQ (reference sequence). As DNA, the CDR3 is TGTGCCAGCAGCTTAGTAGGTGCGTATGAAAGTGTTGAAGCTTTCTTT. Translating it yields CASSLVGAYESVEAFF. Full variable domain (remainder filled in from reference TRBV7-9 and TRBJ1-1): DTGVSQNPRHKITKRGQNVTFRCDPISEHNRLYWYRQTLGQGPEFLTYFQNEAQLEKSRLLSDRFSAERPKGSFSTLEIQRTEQGDSAMYLCASSLVGAYESVEAFFGQGTRLTVV.

The rearrangement joins TRBV28 to TRBJ2-7; D unclear. The CDR3 consists of 13 residues. Germline V CDR1 and CDR2: MDHEN, SYDVKM. Trimming removed 3 bases at V and 3 bases at J, with 9 bases between. For the CDR3, the DNA is TGTGCCAGCAGTTTGGGCAGATACTACGAGCAGTACTTC. Translation: CASSLGRYYEQYF.

This sequence joins TRBV4-2 and TRBJ1-4; 10 bases match TRBD1. Per germline, CDR1 LGHNA and CDR2 YNFKEQ. Trimming took 5 bases from V and 6 from J; bases not matched to a gene: 6. This CDR3 is 15 amino acids long. The CDR3 protein is CASSTAGTGDEKLFF. In DNA, the CDR3 is TGTGCCAGCAGCACCGCCGGGACAGGGGATGAAAAACTGTTTTTT.

The chain has TRBV7-9 and TRBJ2-3; D is tentatively TRBD1 or TRBD2 (6 bases each). Per germline, CDR1 SEHNR and CDR2 FQNEAQ (reference sequence). Trimming removed 8 bases from V and 5 bases from J, with 17 bases in between. The CDR3 has 14 residues. CDR3 nucleotide sequence: TGTGCCAGCCGGCTTCGGGGGCTCGGAGATACGCAGTATTTT. It is translated as CASRLRGLGDTQYF.

The chain has TRBV15 and TRBJ2-2; D not certain. The CDR3 has 15 residues. Germline lookup yields CDR1 LNHNV and CDR2 YYDKDF (reference sequence). V lost 0 bases, J lost 2 bases, and 7 bases lay in between. For the CDR3, the DNA is TGTGCCACCAGCAGAGATCTACTAAACACCGGGGAGCTGTTTTTT. It encodes CATSRDLLNTGELFF.

The rearrangement joins TRBV28 to TRBJ2-7, with TRBD2 identical over 10 bases. V gave up 2 bases and J gave up 0 bases; unmatched junction bases: 13. Germline V gene sequence: CDR1 MDHEN, CDR2 SYDVKM. This CDR3 has 19 amino acids. In DNA form, the CDR3 reads TGTGCCAGCAGTTTAGCCCCCGGGGTTAGCGGGAGGTACTCCTACGAGCAGTACTTC. This sequence encodes CASSLAPGVSGRYSYEQYF.

V and J are TRBV5-6 and TRBJ1-5; 7 positions match TRBD1. The CDR3 spans 15 residues. Germline CDR1 and CDR2: SGHDT and YYEEEE. Trimming at V came to 3 bases and at J to 0 bases, leaving 3 bases not matched to a gene. CDR3: CASSWGTVSNQPQHF. The CDR3 DNA reads as TGTGCCAGCAGCTGGGGGACAGTTAGCAATCAGCCCCAGCATTTT. Using reference TRBV5-6 and TRBJ1-5 for the parts outside the CDR3, the full variable domain is DAGVTQSPTHLIKTRGQQVTLRCSPKSGHDTVSWYQQALGQGPQFIFQYYEEEERQRGNFPDRFSGHQFPNYSSELNVNALLLGDSALYLCASSWGTVSNQPQHFGDGTRLSIL.

The chain carries TRBV18 and TRBJ2-7, with TRBD1 identical over 7 bases. The CDR3 is made up of 13 amino acids. V lost 6 bases, J lost 2 bases, and 4 bases stayed unmatched. The germline V gene encodes CDR1 KGHSH and CDR2 LQKENI. Here the CDR3 DNA reads TGTGCCAGCTCCACGGGACAGCCCTACGAGCAGTACTTC. This encodes CASSTGQPYEQYF.

The chain combines TRBV6-1 with TRBJ1-4; D is uncertain. The CDR3 covers 15 residues. Germline V gene sequence: CDR1 MNHNS, CDR2 SASEGT. The V end lost 3 bases, the J end lost 4 bases, and 12 bases lay between the germline ends. The CDR3 reads CASSDPAADNEKLFF. The CDR3 nucleotides read TGTGCCAGCAGTGACCCAGCCGCCGATAATGAAAAACTGTTTTTT.

The DNA for the CDR3 is TGTGCCAGCAGCTTGGGCTACGAGCAGTACTTC. Its protein is CASSLGYEQYF. V gene TRBV5-5 combines with J gene TRBJ2-7, with D unclear. The germline V gene encodes CDR1 SGHKS and CDR2 YYEKEE (reference sequence). There are 11 residues in the CDR3. Deletions cut 0 bases from V and 3 bases from J, with 1 base between. The complete variable domain, with remaining parts taken from reference TRBV5-5 and TRBJ2-7, reads DAGVTQSPTHLIKTRGQQVTLRCSPISGHKSVSWYQQVLGQGPQFIFQYYEKEERGRGNFPDRFSARQFPNYSSELNVNALLLGDSALYLCASSLGYEQYFGPGTRLTVT.

The chain has TRBV10-1 and TRBJ2-1; TRBD2 agrees at 9 bases. CDR3 size: 14 residues. Looked up from germline, CDR1 is WNHNN and CDR2 is SYGVQD (reference sequence). Trimming removed 3 bases from V and 3 bases from J; junction bases left unmatched: 0. The CDR3 sequence: CASSDSGSYNEQFF. CDR3 nucleotide sequence: TGCGCCAGCAGTGATAGCGGGAGCTACAATGAGCAGTTCTTC.